The present T cell receptor (beta chain) was sequenced within a study of beta chain features in type 1 diabetes. There are 15 residues in the CDR3. J lost 0 bases, V lost 2 bases, and 2 bases had no gene match. In germline, CDR1 is GTSNPN, CDR2 SVGIG (reference sequence). Sorted CD4+ subsets: naive, central memory, regulatory, stem cell-like memory (CD45RO/CCR7/CD25/CD127/CD95/CD27 panel). The isolated RNA, all of it, was reverse transcribed, so expressed TCRB transcripts were what got sequenced. Data came from immunoSEQ multiplex PCR; TCRdb stores just in-frame clones and leaves some out. The table lists 130,000 to 150,000 clones, roughly 53% of them singletons. This clone was detected a few times. Its matching antigen is unknown. Overall study results and limits: When Type 1 diabetes patients were examined, their TCRB CDR3s proved moderately but significantly shorter in all four CD4+ subsets.

The sequencing sample was made of Tregs from blood. The gene calls are TRBV30 and TRBJ2-4; 9 bases map to TRBD2. The clonotype originates from a man between 18 and 35 years old in good health. This CDR3 reads CAWSPLAGAKNIQYF. CDR3 nucleotides: TGTGCCTGGAGTCCACTAGCGGGAGCCAAAAACATTCAGTACTTC.